These 8 T cell receptor beta chains were all obtained from the same sample, sequenced in a study of cytomegalovirus exposure and HLA in healthy donors. Here immunoSEQ multiplex PCR was the method, and the copy in TCRdb shows in-frame clones only, minus some. The sample has approximately 300,000 clones; 75% to 90% are singletons. Sequenced: PBMCs. These receptors were obtained from a woman aged 18-29 years in good health and CMV-seronegative.

V is TRBV25-1 and J is TRBJ2-5; tentatively, D is TRBD2 (5 bases). The V gene lost 3 bases and the J gene lost 5 bases, with 16 bases spanning the gap. The CDR3 sequence is 15 residues long. The germline V gene has CDR1 MGHDK and CDR2 SYGVNS. CDR3 in amino acids: CASSDGTGSWETQYF. Here the CDR3 DNA reads TGTGCCAGCAGTGACGGCACGGGATCGTGGGAGACCCAGTACTTC.

The chain recombines TRBV29-1 with TRBJ2-7; 7 positions agree with TRBD1. Unmatched junction bases numbered 7, after V lost 5 bases and J lost 3 bases. The CDR3 spans 13 residues. Germline CDR1 and CDR2: SQVTM and ANQGSEA. Written as DNA, the CDR3 is TGCAGCGTTAAGGTGACAGGGCTCTACGAGCAGTACTTC. Translation: CSVKVTGLYEQYF.

The J gene is TRBJ2-3, the V gene TRBV2; TRBD2 matches 8 bases. The CDR3 runs to 12 residues. From germline, CDR1 is SNHLY and CDR2 FYNNEI. The junction had 6 bases not matched to a gene; V was cut back by 7 bases and J by 9 bases. The CDR3 DNA sequence: TGTGCCAGCACCCTGCGGGGGGACACGCAGTATTTT. Encoded protein: CASTLRGDTQYF. The whole variable domain, filled in from reference TRBV2 and TRBJ2-3, reads EPEVTQTPSHQVTQMGQEVILRCVPISNHLYFYWYRQILGQKVEFLVSFYNNEISEKSEIFDDQFSVERPDGSNFTLKIRSTKLEDSAMYFCASTLRGDTQYFGPGTRLTVL.

V and J are TRBV28 and TRBJ1-1, with D possibly being TRBD1 (5 bases). CDR1 MDHEN and CDR2 SYDVKM come from the germline V gene. V was cut by 8 bases and J by 0 bases, with 16 bases left in between. This CDR3 contains 15 residues. The CDR3 is CASLPGPGMNTEAFF. The CDR3 nucleotides read TGTGCCAGCTTACCAGGGCCCGGTATGAACACTGAAGCTTTCTTT.

V usage is TRBV18 and J usage is TRBJ1-3; 9 positions match TRBD1. V lost 5 bases and J lost 4; bases outside the gene matches: 6. In germline, CDR1 is KGHSH, CDR2 LQKENI. The CDR3 length is 15 residues. In nucleotides, the CDR3 is TGTGCCAGCTCAACTGGACAGGGGACGGGAAACACCATATATTTT. This encodes CASSTGQGTGNTIYF. Together with reference TRBV18 and TRBJ1-3, the CDR3 gives the full variable domain: NAGVMQNPRHLVRRRGQEARLRCSPMKGHSHVYWYRQLPEEGLKFMVYLQKENIIDESGMPKERFSAEFPKEGPSILRIQQVVRGDSAAYFCASSTGQGTGNTIYFGEGSWLTVV.

The DNA for the CDR3 is TGTGCCAGCAGCCTTAGGTTCGGGGAGACAGGGAGCTACAATGAGCAGTTCTTC. It yields the protein CASSLRFGETGSYNEQFF. The rearrangement joins TRBV27 to TRBJ2-1; 7 nucleotides line up with TRBD1. The J segment lost 3 bases and the V segment lost 6 bases, leaving 17 bases of the junction unmatched. There are 18 residues in the CDR3. CDR1 and CDR2 (germline): MNHEY, SMNVEV (reference sequence).

V and J are TRBV30 and TRBJ1-4; D unclear. V lost 3 bases, J lost 3 bases, and 8 bases lay in between. CDR3 length: 13 residues. Germline assignment: CDR1 GTSNPN and CDR2 SVGIG (reference sequence). Here the CDR3 reads CAWSYSPNEKLFF. CDR3 DNA: TGTGCCTGGAGCTACAGTCCTAATGAAAAACTGTTTTTT.

The chain combines TRBV30 with TRBJ2-7, with D maybe TRBD2 (5 bases). This CDR3 contains 13 residues. The germline V gene encodes CDR1 GTSNPN and CDR2 SVGIG (reference sequence). With 0 bases removed from V and 6 bases from J, the gap between germline ends came to 12 bases. CDR3: CAWSVRTGGEQYF. In DNA form, the CDR3 reads TGTGCCTGGAGTGTACGGACCGGAGGCGAGCAGTACTTC.